One sample yielded the 30 T cell receptor beta chains listed below, sequenced in a study of T cell changes during pregnancy in multiple sclerosis. Using immunoSEQ multiplex PCR, the repertoire was profiled, and TCRdb retains in-frame clones only, with some absent. The table includes 25,000 to 30,000 clones, around nine tenths detected once. The sample here was CD4+ T cells from peripheral blood mononuclear cells, taken in the first trimester of pregnancy. These receptors all stem from a female donor in good health, enrolled as a control in a pregnancy study.

The genes are TRBV5-6 and TRBJ2-5, with TRBD2 matching over 9 bases. The trim removed 4 bases at V and 5 bases at J, leaving 12 bases unmatched. The V gene's germline CDR1 is SGHDT and CDR2 YYEEEE. The CDR3 runs to 16 residues. CDR3 sequence reads: CASSLGLASFRETQYF. In DNA form, the CDR3 reads TGTGCCAGCAGCCTCGGACTAGCGTCCTTCCGGGAGACCCAGTACTTC.

The chain uses TRBV19 and TRBJ2-5; 12 bases match TRBD2. The J segment lost 5 bases and the V segment lost 5 bases, leaving 6 bases of the junction unmatched. The CDR3 extends over 15 amino acids. CDR1 is LNHDA and CDR2 is SQIVND in the germline V gene (reference sequence). The CDR3 loop is CASSSTSGSLETQYF. The CDR3 nucleotides are TGTGCCAGTAGTTCGACTAGCGGGAGTCTCGAGACCCAGTACTTC.

The genes are TRBV15 and TRBJ2-4, with 10 bases fitting TRBD2. The CDR3 is made up of 18 amino acids. The germline V gene encodes CDR1 LNHNV and CDR2 YYDKDF (reference sequence). After removal of 1 base from V and 8 bases from J, the junction contained 14 bases not matched to a gene. The CDR3 DNA sequence: TGTGCCACCAGCAGAGGGGGGTCTAGCGGGAGAAACTTGTACATTCAGTACTTC. Encoded protein: CATSRGGSSGRNLYIQYF.

This chain links TRBV29-1 with TRBJ1-1; TRBD1 agrees at 11 bases. V gave up 1 base and J gave up 3 bases; unmatched junction bases: 4. The CDR3 has 15 amino acids. Germline V gives CDR1 SQVTM, CDR2 ANQGSEA. CDR3 loop: CSVEGGQGAYTEAFF. The CDR3 DNA reads as TGCAGCGTTGAAGGTGGACAGGGGGCTTACACTGAAGCTTTCTTT.

This clone was seen only once. The chain carries TRBV2 and TRBJ2-1; D may be TRBD2 (6 bases). The CDR3 spans 15 residues. V was pared by 1 base and J by 0 bases, with 7 bases between. Germline CDR1 is SNHLY and CDR2 is FYNNEI. CDR3 sequence reads: CASSEGGASYNEQFF. For the CDR3, the DNA is TGTGCCAGCAGTGAAGGCGGGGCCTCCTACAATGAGCAGTTCTTC. Variable domain in full (rest from reference TRBV2 and TRBJ2-1): EPEVTQTPSHQVTQMGQEVILRCVPISNHLYFYWYRQILGQKVEFLVSFYNNEISEKSEIFDDQFSVERPDGSNFTLKIRSTKLEDSAMYFCASSEGGASYNEQFFGPGTRLTVL.

The chain is built from TRBV7-2 and TRBJ2-3, with TRBD2 matching over 8 bases. V dropped 5 bases and J dropped 6; count of bases not matched to a gene: 16. The CDR3 spans 17 residues. The V gene's germline CDR1 is SGHTA and CDR2 FQGNSA. The DNA of the CDR3 is TGTGCCAGCAGCCCCCTACTAGCGTCTCGGGGGGGGGATACGCAGTATTTT. Protein product: CASSPLLASRGGDTQYF.

The rearrangement uses TRBV25-1 and TRBJ2-2; D uncertain. Germline V gives CDR1 MGHDK, CDR2 SYGVNS. This CDR3 is built from 15 residues. V was clipped by 3 bases and J by 2 bases, with 10 bases between them. For the CDR3, the DNA is TGTGCCAGCAGTGATATGGGCCAAAACACCGGGGAGCTGTTTTTT. It translates to CASSDMGQNTGELFF.

V usage is TRBV11-1 and J usage is TRBJ2-7; TRBD1 matches 9 bases. Looked up from germline, CDR1 is SGHAT and CDR2 is FQDESV (reference sequence). The CDR3 sequence is 14 residues long. V was clipped by 6 bases and J by 2 bases; unmatched bases: 5. This chain's CDR3 is CASRLRQGAYEQYF. DNA for the CDR3: TGTGCCAGCAGACTTAGACAGGGGGCCTACGAGCAGTACTTC. The entire variable domain, with the rest obtained from reference TRBV11-1 and TRBJ2-7, is as follows: EAEVAQSPRYKITEKSQAVAFWCDPISGHATLYWYRQILGQGPELLVQFQDESVVDDSQLPKDRFSAERLKGVDSTLKIQPAELGDSAMYLCASRLRQGAYEQYFGPGTRLTVT.

J is TRBJ1-1 and V is TRBV2, with D possibly matching TRBD1 (5 bases). V was clipped by 3 bases and J by 3 bases, with 14 bases between them. Germline V lookup: CDR1 SNHLY, CDR2 FYNNEI. There are 15 residues in the CDR3. The CDR3 DNA is TGTGCCAGCAGTGATCCCTACAGGTCTGACACTGAAGCTTTCTTT. It yields the protein CASSDPYRSDTEAFF.

This clone was observed once. The rearrangement uses TRBV5-1 and TRBJ2-5; 8 bases map to TRBD2. V gave up 4 bases and J gave up 4 bases; unmatched junction bases: 9. Per the germline V gene, CDR1 is SGHRS and CDR2 is YFSETQ. The CDR3 is made up of 15 amino acids. The CDR3 bases are TGCGCCAGCAGCCCCGGACTAGCTCCGGTAGAGACCCAGTACTTC. Residues: CASSPGLAPVETQYF.

The V gene is TRBV28, the J gene TRBJ2-5, with 8 bases matching TRBD2. Germline CDR1 and CDR2: MDHEN and SYDVKM. The CDR3 runs 18 residues. V lost 6 bases and J lost 0; bases outside the gene matches: 15. CDR3 in DNA: TGTGCCAGCAGCCCGATGCCGGGGGGGCCGGGGAACCAAGAGACCCAGTACTTC. Residues: CASSPMPGGPGNQETQYF.

The chain employs TRBV7-9 and TRBJ2-7, with 7 nucleotides matching TRBD2. With 1 base clipped from V and 6 bases from J, the junction kept 3 bases outside the gene matches. CDR3 length: 13 residues. Germline CDR1 reads SEHNR; CDR2 reads FQNEAQ (reference sequence). In nucleotides, the CDR3 is TGTGCCAGCAGCTTAGGGCCGGGGGGCGAGCAGTACTTC. Translation gives CASSLGPGGEQYF.

The chain links TRBV9 to TRBJ2-3, with D perhaps TRBD2 (5 bases). Per the germline V gene, CDR1 is SGDLS and CDR2 is YYNGEE. The CDR3 loop spans 13 amino acids. V was shortened by 2 bases and J by 4 bases, with 8 bases between the two germline ends. The chain's CDR3 is CASSVASPDTQYF. The CDR3 bases are TGTGCCAGCAGCGTTGCTAGCCCAGATACGCAGTATTTT.

This chain links TRBV7-2 with TRBJ2-3; 9 nucleotides match TRBD2. The length of the CDR3 is 16 residues. The germline V gene encodes CDR1 SGHTA and CDR2 FQGNSA. V shed 1 base, J shed 4 bases, and the junction held 6 bases outside the gene matches. This chain's CDR3 is CASSLDGGGAPDTQYF. Here the CDR3 DNA reads TGTGCCAGCAGCTTAGACGGCGGGGGGGCCCCAGATACGCAGTATTTT.

The gene calls are TRBV7-3 and TRBJ2-2, with a possible D match to TRBD2 (5 bases). Per the germline V gene, CDR1 is SGHTA and CDR2 is FQGTGA. This CDR3 spans 15 amino acids. V lost 5 bases and J 0 bases, leaving 10 bases between the germline ends. CDR3 amino acids: CASSPGLANTGELFF. CDR3 DNA: TGTGCCAGCAGCCCCGGACTGGCGAACACCGGGGAGCTGTTTTTT. The full variable domain, in which reference TRBV7-3 and TRBJ2-2 provide the parts outside the CDR3, is GAGVSQTPSNKVTEKGKYVELRCDPISGHTALYWYRQSLGQGPEFLIYFQGTGAADDSGLPNDRFFAVRPEGSVSTLKIQRTERGDSAVYLCASSPGLANTGELFFGEGSRLTVL.

Of note for this clone: This specimen includes other DNA sequences encoding the same CDR3. This rearrangement joins TRBV6-1 to TRBJ2-5; 9 bases are shared with TRBD2. The V and J ends lost 2 bases and 5 bases, in that order; junction bases with no gene match: 6. This CDR3 is built from 15 residues. CDR1 and CDR2 from the germline V gene are MNHNS and SASEGT. The CDR3 sequence: CASSERRGGPETQYF. The CDR3 coding sequence is TGTGCCAGCAGTGAACGGCGGGGGGGCCCCGAGACCCAGTACTTC.

The rearrangement joins TRBV28 to TRBJ2-7, with 9 bases identical to TRBD2. Germline CDR1 is MDHEN and CDR2 is SYDVKM. Losses at the gene ends were 6 bases for V and 3 bases for J; bases not matched to a gene: 6. The CDR3 has 14 residues. The CDR3 here is CASRSSGVGYEQYF. CDR3 coding DNA: TGTGCCAGCAGGTCTAGCGGGGTCGGCTACGAGCAGTACTTC. Full variable domain (missing parts from reference TRBV28 and TRBJ2-7): DVKVTQSSRYLVKRTGEKVFLECVQDMDHENMFWYRQDPGLGLRLIYFSYDVKMKEKGDIPEGYSVSREKKERFSLILESASTNQTSMYLCASRSSGVGYEQYFGPGTRLTVT.

The V gene is TRBV5-6, the J gene TRBJ1-5, with D perhaps TRBD1 (5 bases). The germline V gene encodes CDR1 SGHDT and CDR2 YYEEEE. This CDR3 comprises 14 residues. Trimming shortened V by 0 bases and J by 5 bases, and 9 bases separated the two germline ends. CDR3 sequence reads: CASSLGGGDQPQHF. The DNA of the CDR3 is TGTGCCAGCAGCTTGGGGGGCGGTGATCAGCCCCAGCATTTT.

This chain links TRBV2 with TRBJ1-5; maybe TRBD1 (5 bases). With 3 bases removed from V and 4 bases from J, the gap between germline ends came to 13 bases. This CDR3 is 15 amino acids long. In germline, CDR1 is SNHLY, CDR2 FYNNEI. CDR3 region: CASSDSVPGNQPQHF. The CDR3 coding sequence is TGTGCCAGCAGTGATTCAGTTCCAGGGAATCAGCCCCAGCATTTT.

In its sample, this clone was seen a few times. The chain is built from TRBV19 and TRBJ1-1, with D maybe TRBD1 (6 bases). Trimming took 5 bases from V and 0 from J, leaving 13 bases between them. The CDR3 loop spans 15 amino acids. Germline V gives CDR1 LNHDA, CDR2 SQIVND (reference sequence). DNA of the CDR3: TGTGCCAGTAGTTCCCCCGGGACATTGAACACTGAAGCTTTCTTT. Its translation is CASSSPGTLNTEAFF.

This chain links TRBV5-1 with TRBJ1-4; 8 nucleotides line up with TRBD1. The CDR3 sequence is 17 residues long. Germline V CDR1 and CDR2: SGHRS, YFSETQ. V shed 2 bases, J shed 3 bases, and the junction held 9 bases outside the gene matches. The CDR3 loop reads CASSLAKRQGSNEKLFF. CDR3 sequence (DNA): TGCGCCAGCAGCTTAGCTAAACGACAGGGGTCTAATGAAAAACTGTTTTTT. Full variable domain (remainder filled in from reference TRBV5-1 and TRBJ1-4): KAGVTQTPRYLIKTRGQQVTLSCSPISGHRSVSWYQQTPGQGLQFLFEYFSETQRNKGNFPGRFSGRQFSNSRSEMNVSTLELGDSALYLCASSLAKRQGSNEKLFFGSGTQLSVL.

The rearrangement joins TRBV11-2 to TRBJ1-6, with 8 bases fitting TRBD1. Germline assignment: CDR1 SGHAT and CDR2 FQNNGV. The CDR3 consists of 18 residues. Trimming took 5 bases from V and 0 from J; bases not matched to a gene: 9. The CDR3 sequence is CASSIRYRGSSYNSPLHF. The DNA for the CDR3 is TGTGCCAGCAGCATACGATACAGGGGGAGCTCCTATAATTCACCCCTCCACTTT.

This chain connects TRBV19 to TRBJ1-5; possibly TRBD1 for D (5 bases). V was shortened by 5 bases and J by 2 bases, with 13 bases between the two germline ends. Germline lookup yields CDR1 LNHDA and CDR2 SQIVND (reference sequence). The CDR3 totals 15 residues. The CDR3: CASSLPGGGNQPQHF. The CDR3 DNA reads as TGTGCCAGTAGTCTCCCGGGGGGGGGCAATCAGCCCCAGCATTTT.

The gene calls are TRBV4-2 and TRBJ2-5; tentative D call: TRBD2 (6 bases). Trimming shortened V by 3 bases and J by 3 bases, and 20 bases separated the two germline ends. Germline CDR1 is LGHNA and CDR2 is YNFKEQ. The CDR3 has 17 residues. CDR3 sequence reads: CASSQDGPRGTEETQYF. In DNA form, the CDR3 reads TGTGCCAGCAGCCAGGACGGCCCTCGGGGGACTGAAGAGACCCAGTACTTC.

The chain couples TRBV28 to TRBJ2-4; 9 nucleotides align to TRBD1. CDR1 and CDR2 from the germline V gene are MDHEN and SYDVKM. This CDR3 has 13 amino acids. Losses at the gene ends were 6 bases for V and 8 bases for J; bases not matched to a gene: 5. CDR3 protein: CASRTGGADIQYF. DNA for the CDR3: TGTGCCAGCAGGACAGGGGGGGCGGACATTCAGTACTTC.

This rearrangement joins TRBV13 to TRBJ2-3; no clear D. Trimming cost V 5 bases and J 3 bases, with 6 bases left between them. The CDR3 sequence is 12 residues long. In germline, CDR1 is PRHDT, CDR2 FYEKMQ (reference sequence). The CDR3 sequence is CASSPKTDTQYF. The CDR3 DNA is TGTGCCAGCAGCCCCAAAACAGATACGCAGTATTTT.

The V call is TRBV2, the J call TRBJ2-7; no clear D. The germline V gene has CDR1 SNHLY and CDR2 FYNNEI. V gave up 7 bases and J gave up 3 bases, with 7 bases separating them. The CDR3 spans 11 residues. CDR3 in amino acids: CASKESYEQYF. For the CDR3, the DNA is TGTGCCAGCAAGGAGAGCTACGAGCAGTACTTC.

V usage is TRBV19 and J usage is TRBJ1-5; D may be TRBD1 (5 bases). With 0 bases removed from V and 3 bases from J, the gap between germline ends came to 12 bases. The CDR3 loop spans 16 amino acids. Germline CDR1 LNHDA, CDR2 SQIVND (reference sequence). The CDR3 spells CASSIDRARDNQPQHF. The CDR3 DNA follows: TGTGCCAGTAGTATAGACAGGGCTAGGGACAATCAGCCCCAGCATTTT. The entire variable domain, with the rest obtained from reference TRBV19 and TRBJ1-5, is as follows: DGGITQSPKYLFRKEGQNVTLSCEQNLNHDAMYWYRQDPGQGLRLIYYSQIVNDFQKGDIAEGYSVSREKKESFPLTVTSAQKNPTAFYLCASSIDRARDNQPQHFGDGTRLSIL.

The J gene is TRBJ2-3, the V gene TRBV7-2, with TRBD2 as a possible D gene (6 bases). Trimming removed 2 bases from V and 1 base from J, with 10 bases in between. CDR1 and CDR2 (germline): SGHTA, FQGNSA. The CDR3 length is 15 residues. The CDR3 is CASSLQDYGTDTQYF. CDR3 DNA sequence: TGTGCCAGCAGCTTACAGGACTACGGCACAGATACGCAGTATTTT.

The chain links TRBV7-9 to TRBJ1-2; a weak D match, TRBD1 (5 bases). The CDR3 loop spans 15 amino acids. CDR1 and CDR2 (germline): SEHNR, FQNEAQ (reference sequence). Trimming removed 1 base from V and 4 bases from J, with 13 bases in between. The CDR3: CASSLGQGGSYGYTF. CDR3 nucleotide sequence: TGTGCCAGCAGCTTAGGGCAGGGAGGGAGCTATGGCTACACCTTC.